The T cell receptor (beta chain) under discussion was sequenced for a study of blood T cells in healthy people across ages. The wider study: The capture of about one barcoded beta molecule per two T cells was achieved by template switching.

CDR3 size: 14 residues. Trimming took 7 bases from V and 2 from J, leaving 14 bases between them. From germline, CDR1 is MNHEY and CDR2 SVGAGI. Combining a sample-barcoded 5' primer with a J-beta primer mix, a second PCR ran for roughly 6 to 12 cycles. TCRdb passed the 5' RACE reads through MiXCR, listing each CDR3 protein once. This repertoire shows about 1.8 million distinct CDR3 sequences, approximately 50% found once; its top ten account for approximately 2%. This receptor was identified in a woman aged 40-49 years in good health. The sequencing sample was made of blood. The chain joins TRBV6-5 to TRBJ2-5; maybe TRBD2 (6 bases). The CDR3 DNA reads TGTGCCAGCAAATTGAGCGGGCTTCAAGAGACCCAGTACTTC. Its translation: CASKLSGLQETQYF.